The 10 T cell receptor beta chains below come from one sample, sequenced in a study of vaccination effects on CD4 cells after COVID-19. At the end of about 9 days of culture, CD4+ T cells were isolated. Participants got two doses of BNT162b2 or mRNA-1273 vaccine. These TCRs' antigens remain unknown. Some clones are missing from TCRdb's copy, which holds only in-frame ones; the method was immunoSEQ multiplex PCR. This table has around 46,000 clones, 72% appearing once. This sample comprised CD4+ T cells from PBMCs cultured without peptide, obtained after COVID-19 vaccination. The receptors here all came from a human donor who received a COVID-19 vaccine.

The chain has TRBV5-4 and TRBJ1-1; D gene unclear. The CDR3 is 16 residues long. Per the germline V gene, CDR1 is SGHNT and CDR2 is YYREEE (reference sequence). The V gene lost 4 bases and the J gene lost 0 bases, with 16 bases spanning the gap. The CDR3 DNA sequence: TGTGCCAGCAGCCCCTCCTCGTCGGGAGTGAACACTGAAGCTTTCTTT. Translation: CASSPSSSGVNTEAFF.

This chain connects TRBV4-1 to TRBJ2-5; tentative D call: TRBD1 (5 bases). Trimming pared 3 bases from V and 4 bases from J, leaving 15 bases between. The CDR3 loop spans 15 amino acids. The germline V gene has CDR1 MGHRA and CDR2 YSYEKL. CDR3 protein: CASSQRRDGAETQYF. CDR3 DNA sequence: TGCGCCAGCAGCCAGCGTAGGGATGGGGCAGAGACCCAGTACTTC.

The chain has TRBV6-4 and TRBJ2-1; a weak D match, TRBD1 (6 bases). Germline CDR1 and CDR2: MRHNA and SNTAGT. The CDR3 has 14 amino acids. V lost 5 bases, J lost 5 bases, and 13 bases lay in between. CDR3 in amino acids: CASSILDSHNEQFF. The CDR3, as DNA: TGTGCCAGCAGTATTCTGGACAGCCACAATGAGCAGTTCTTC.

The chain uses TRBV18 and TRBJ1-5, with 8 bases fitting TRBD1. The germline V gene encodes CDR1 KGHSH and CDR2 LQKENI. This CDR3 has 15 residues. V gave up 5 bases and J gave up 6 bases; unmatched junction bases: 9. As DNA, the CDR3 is TGTGCCAGCTCAGCCAGAGGACAGGGCACTCAGCCCCAGCATTTT. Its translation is CASSARGQGTQPQHF.

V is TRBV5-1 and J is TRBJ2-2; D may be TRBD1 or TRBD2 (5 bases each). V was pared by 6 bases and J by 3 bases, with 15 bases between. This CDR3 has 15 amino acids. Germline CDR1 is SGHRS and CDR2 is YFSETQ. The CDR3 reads CASTPGTYDTGELFF. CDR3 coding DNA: TGCGCCAGCACCCCGGGGACGTACGACACCGGGGAGCTGTTTTTT.

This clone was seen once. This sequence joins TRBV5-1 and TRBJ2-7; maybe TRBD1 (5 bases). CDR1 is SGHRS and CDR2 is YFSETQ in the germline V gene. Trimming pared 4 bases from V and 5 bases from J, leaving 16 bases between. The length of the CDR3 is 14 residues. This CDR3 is CASSRTLQDNEQYF. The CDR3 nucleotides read TGCGCCAGCAGCCGAACCCTCCAGGACAACGAGCAGTACTTC.

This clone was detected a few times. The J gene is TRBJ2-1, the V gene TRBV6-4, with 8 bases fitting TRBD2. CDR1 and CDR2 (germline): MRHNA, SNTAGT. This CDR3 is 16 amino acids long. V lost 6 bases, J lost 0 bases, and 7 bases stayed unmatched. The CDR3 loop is CASSRAGTSSYNEQFF. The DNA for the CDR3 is TGTGCCAGCAGCCGAGCCGGGACTAGCTCCTACAATGAGCAGTTCTTC.

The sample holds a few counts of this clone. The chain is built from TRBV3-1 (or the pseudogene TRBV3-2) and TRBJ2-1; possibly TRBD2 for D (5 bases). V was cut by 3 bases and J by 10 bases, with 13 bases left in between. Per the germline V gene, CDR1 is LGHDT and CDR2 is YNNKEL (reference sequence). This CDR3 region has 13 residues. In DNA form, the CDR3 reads TGTGCCAGCAGCCAGAATGGCGGCGGGGAGCAGTTCTTC. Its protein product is CASSQNGGGEQFF.

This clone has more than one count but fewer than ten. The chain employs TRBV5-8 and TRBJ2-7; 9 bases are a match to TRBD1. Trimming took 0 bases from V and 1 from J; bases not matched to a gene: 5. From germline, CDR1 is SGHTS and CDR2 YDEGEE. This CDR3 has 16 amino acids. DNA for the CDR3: TGTGCCAGCAGCTTGGGGTGGGACAGGGTTTCCTACGAGCAGTACTTC. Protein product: CASSLGWDRVSYEQYF.

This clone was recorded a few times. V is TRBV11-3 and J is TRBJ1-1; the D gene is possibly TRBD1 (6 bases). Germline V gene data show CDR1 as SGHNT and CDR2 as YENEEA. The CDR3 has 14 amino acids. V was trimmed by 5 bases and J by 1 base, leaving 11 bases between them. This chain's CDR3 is CASSEGHPNTEAFF. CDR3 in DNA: TGTGCCAGCAGCGAGGGACACCCGAACACTGAAGCTTTCTTT.